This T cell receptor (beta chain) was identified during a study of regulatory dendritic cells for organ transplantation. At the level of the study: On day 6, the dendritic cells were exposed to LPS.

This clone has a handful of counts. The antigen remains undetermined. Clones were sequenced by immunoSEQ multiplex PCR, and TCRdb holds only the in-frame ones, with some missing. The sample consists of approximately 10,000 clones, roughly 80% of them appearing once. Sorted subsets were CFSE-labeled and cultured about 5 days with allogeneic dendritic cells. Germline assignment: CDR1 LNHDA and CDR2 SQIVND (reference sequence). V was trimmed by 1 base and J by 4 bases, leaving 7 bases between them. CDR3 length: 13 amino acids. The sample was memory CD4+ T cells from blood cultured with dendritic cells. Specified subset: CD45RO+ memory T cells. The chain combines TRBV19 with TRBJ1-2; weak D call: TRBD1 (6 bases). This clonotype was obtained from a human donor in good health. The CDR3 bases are TGTGCCAGTAGTATAGGGACAGTCTATGGCTACACCTTC. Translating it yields CASSIGTVYGYTF.